The clone carrying this T cell receptor (beta chain) was seen a single time. Authors' processing steps: Amplification from reference gene primers served as the basis for estimated nucleated cell counts. Clones were sequenced by immunoSEQ multiplex PCR, and TCRdb holds only the in-frame ones, with some missing. D and trimming come from the DNA, and the V and J calls and clone size come from that table. The sample gives roughly 36,000 clones, about nine tenths of which show up once; 24% is in the top ten. These data are taken from a study of blood T cell repertoires in COVID-19. V lost 4 bases and J 8 bases, leaving 11 bases between the germline ends. CDR1 and CDR2 from the germline V gene are MDHEN and SYDVKM. The CDR3 sequence is 12 residues long.

Material: peripheral blood. This chain links TRBV28 with TRBJ1-2, with D unclear. The sequence derives from a man aged 45-65 years with active or convalescent COVID-19. The CDR3: CASSWAALGYTF. CDR3 coding DNA: TGTGCCAGCAGTTGGGCCGCGTTGGGCTACACCTTC.